This T cell receptor beta chain appears in the sequencing data of a study of graft-versus-host responses after intestinal transplantation. Overall study: Transplantation in recipients was multivisceral, liver-intestinal, or isolated intestinal.

Comment on this clone: Its antigen is not identified. One end of the junction does not line up with germline, which may come from a read error.

Measured with immunoSEQ multiplex PCR; TCRdb has only the in-frame clones, and not every one. This sample has around 78,000 clones, with more than 75% found just once. Study results and caveats: Present in recipient marrow, GvH clones included some that appeared first in ileum or blood.

Germline CDR1 and CDR2: ENHRY and SYGVKD. The CDR3 contains 16 residues. Sequenced here: unstimulated CD8+ T cells sorted from spleen or lymph node cells, sampled before transplant. The origin of this receptor is a human donor who was the organ donor for an intestinal transplant. This chain joins TRBV10-3 and TRBJ2-3; D is undetermined. The CDR3 spells CAISGRALDRTDTQYF. CDR3 coding DNA: TGTGCCATCAGTGGCCGGGCTCTGGACCGCACGGATACGCAGTATTTT.